Listed below are T cell receptor beta chains from one sample, sequenced in a study of metastatic and nonmetastatic thyroid tumors. TCRdb reanalyzed the PCR reads via MiXCR. The repertoire holds 32,000 or so clones, with roughly a sixth as singletons. Sequencing was performed on blood. The receptors come from a male donor with papillary thyroid cancer or a benign thyroid nodule (not recorded which). Some clones in this sample may be carry-over from other donors' samples. Both conserved end residues are part of each CDR3. D genes are given only for firm matches. Rows give clone size only sometimes, using once, few, many, or a class for an expanded clone.

TRBJ2-5,TRBD1,TRBV6-1,few,CASTGAGQGRETQYF,TGTGCCAGCACCGGAGCGGGACAGGGGCGGGAGACCCAGTACTTC
TRBJ1-6,-,TRBV27,-,CASRPPYAGNSPLHF,TGTGCCAGCAGACCCCCCTACGCTGGGAATTCACCCCTCCACTTT
TRBJ2-7,TRBD2,TRBV30,many,CAWGLAGGLYGQYF,TGTGCCTGGGGCCTAGCGGGAGGTCTCTACGGGCAGTACTTC
TRBJ1-2,-,TRBV27,medium-sized,CASSLSGAAYYGYTF,TGTGCCAGCAGTTTATCGGGGGCAGCTTACTATGGCTACACCTTC
TRBJ2-7,-,TRBV30,many,CAWGGPEQYF,TGTGCCTGGGGGGGCCCCGAGCAGTACTTC
TRBJ2-2,TRBD1,TRBV27,many,CASSLQGYGELFF,TGTGCCAGCAGCCTACAGGGGTACGGGGAGCTGTTTTTT
TRBJ1-1,TRBD1,TRBV7-9,many,CASSPSDREAFF,TGTGCCAGCAGTCCTTCGGACAGGGAAGCTTTCTTT
TRBJ1-6,-,TRBV20-1,many,CSASTRERSPLHF,TGCAGTGCTAGTACAAGGGAGAGGTCACCCCTCCACTTT
TRBJ2-7,TRBD1,TRBV27,medium-sized,CASSQRQGTSYEQYF,TGTGCCAGCAGCCAGAGACAGGGGACATCCTACGAGCAGTACTTC
TRBJ1-1,-,TRBV3-1,many,CASSHAPRGHKNTEAFF,TGTGCCAGCAGCCACGCGCCCCGGGGGCACAAGAACACTGAAGCTTTCTTT
TRBJ2-2,-,TRBV6-1,medium-sized,CASSVEQGKYTGELFF,TGTGCCAGCAGTGTAGAACAGGGAAAGTATACCGGGGAGCTGTTTTTT
TRBJ1-5,TRBD1,TRBV19,-,CASWGGTGKEPQHF,TGTGCCAGTTGGGGGGGGACAGGGAAGGAGCCCCAGCATTTT
TRBJ1-5,-,TRBV24-1,many,CATSDFSSNQPQHF,TGTGCCACCAGTGATTTCAGTAGCAATCAGCCCCAGCATTTT
TRBJ2-1,-,TRBV11-3,few,CASKLGYEQFF,TGTGCCAGCAAGTTAGGTTATGAGCAGTTCTTC
TRBJ2-1,-,TRBV27,-,CASTLAASSYNEQLF,TGTGCCAGCACCTTAGCGGCGTCATCCTACAATGAGCAGCTCTTC
TRBJ1-3,-,TRBV7-6,many,CASSLDGNTIYF,TGTGCCAGCAGCTTAGATGGAAACACCATATATTTT
TRBJ2-7,-,TRBV30,many,CAWSVHGGNEQYF,TGTGCCTGGAGTGTACACGGAGGGAACGAGCAGTACTTC